This T cell receptor (beta chain) was captured by sequencing in a study of blood T cell repertoires in COVID-19. Study context: Specimens from acute and convalescent COVID-19 originated in the United States, Italy and Spain.

V was pared by 7 bases and J by 5 bases, with 12 bases of the junction left unmatched. Germline CDR1 reads SGHAT; CDR2 reads FQNNGV. This CDR3 contains 16 residues. Libraries were prepared by immunoSEQ multiplex PCR; TCRdb keeps only in-frame clonotypes and omits some of them. Counted here are about 62,000 clones, approximately 90% occurring once; the ten biggest clones make up roughly 4%. The V call is TRBV11-2, the J call TRBJ2-1; 9 positions match TRBD2. Input material: peripheral blood. This TCR came from a human donor in a cohort sampled during active COVID-19. CDR3 sequence (DNA): TGTGCCAGCACCATGGTGGCGGGAGGGCTCCACAATGAGCAGTTCTTC. The encoded protein is CASTMVAGGLHNEQFF. The complete variable domain, with remaining parts taken from reference TRBV11-2 and TRBJ2-1, reads EAGVAQSPRYKIIEKRQSVAFWCNPISGHATLYWYQQILGQGPKLLIQFQNNGVVDDSQLPKDRFSAERLKGVDSTLKIQPAKLEDSAVYLCASTMVAGGLHNEQFFGPGTRLTVL.